Listed below are T cell receptor beta chains from one sample, sequenced in a study of CD8 T cells in Susac syndrome. From the immunoSEQ multiplex PCR reads, TCRdb called clonotypes with MiXCR, one entry per CDR3 protein. The top ten clones hold about 0.11% of a sample with roughly 300,000 distinct CDR3 sequences, 80% to 90% of them seen once. The sample taken for sequencing was CD8+ T cells from PBMCs. The receptors were gathered from a human donor with multiple sclerosis. Each CDR3 is given with its conserved first and last residue. A D gene is named only where the DNA matches it firmly. The size of a clone is reported for some rows only, either as once, few or many, or as a class for expanded clones.

j_gene	abundance	v_gene	d_gene	CDR3nt	CDR3aa
TRBJ2-2	-	TRBV29-1	-	TGCAGCGGCGAAAACACCGGGGAGCTGTTTTTT	CSGENTGELFF
TRBJ2-1	-	TRBV7-9	TRBD2	TGTGCCAGCAGCTCTAGCGGGGCCAGCTCCTACAATGAGCAGTTCTTC	CASSSSGASSYNEQFF
TRBJ1-2	once	TRBV12-3/TRBV12-4	-	TGTGCCAGCAGCCACCTGGGAGGGTATGGCTACACCTTC	CASSHLGGYGYTF
TRBJ2-1	once	TRBV7-8	-	TGTGCCAGCAGCTCGGGGTATGAGCAGTTCTTC	CASSSGYEQFF
TRBJ2-4	-	TRBV9	-	TGTGCCAGCAGCGTAGATAAGAATCCCAAAAACATTCAGTACTTC	CASSVDKNPKNIQYF
TRBJ1-2	few	TRBV6-1	-	TGTGCCAGCAGGGGTTTGCTCGGCTACACCTTC	CASRGLLGYTF
TRBJ2-7	-	TRBV4-2	-	TGTGCCAGCAGCCAAGAGCACAGCGTCTACGAGCAGTACTTC	CASSQEHSVYEQYF
TRBJ2-1	-	TRBV27	-	TGTGCCACCAAGGAGGGGAATGAGCAGTTCTTC	CATKEGNEQFF
TRBJ2-1	few	TRBV27	TRBD1	TGTGCCAGCAGTTTAGTACTCCAGGGGGCGGTGGATGAGCAGTTCTTC	CASSLVLQGAVDEQFF
TRBJ2-1	-	TRBV5-4	TRBD2	TGTGCCAGCAGCTTAAGCGGGAGTAATGGTGAGCAGTTCTTC	CASSLSGSNGEQFF
TRBJ1-5	-	TRBV9	-	TGTGCCAGCAGCGTAGAAGGGGCTAGCAATCAGCCCCAGCATTTT	CASSVEGASNQPQHF
TRBJ2-1	-	TRBV7-3	-	TGTGCCAGCAGCCCCAAGGGCCCGAGCTCCTACAATGAGCAGTTCTTC	CASSPKGPSSYNEQFF
TRBJ2-5	-	TRBV28	-	TGTGCCAGCAGTTTAAGAGGGCCACAGACCCAGTACTTC	CASSLRGPQTQYF
TRBJ2-5	-	TRBV27	TRBD2	TGTGCCAGCCGAGGGAGGGGAGAGACCCAGTACTTC	CASRGRGETQYF
TRBJ2-1	-	TRBV12-3/TRBV12-4	TRBD2	TGTGCCAGCAGGGCCCATAGCGGGAGAAGCTACAATGAGCAGTTCTTC	CASRAHSGRSYNEQFF
TRBJ2-6	-	TRBV3-1	-	TGTGCCAGCAGCCAGGGACCGAGCTCTGGGGCCAACGTCCTGACTTTC	CASSQGPSSGANVLTF
TRBJ2-5	-	TRBV3-1	-	TGTGCCAGCAGCCTACTTACTAGGGTCCAAGAGACCCAGTACTTC	CASSLLTRVQETQYF
TRBJ1-6	few	TRBV6-6	TRBD1	TGTGCCAGCAGTTACGGGACAGGTTCATCACCCCTCCACTTT	CASSYGTGSSPLHF
TRBJ1-5	-	TRBV11-2	-	TGTGCCAGCAGCTTTGGGGGCGGTCAGCCCCAGCATTTT	CASSFGGGQPQHF
TRBJ2-1	-	TRBV6-5	TRBD2	TGTGCCAGCAGGGAAAAGCGGGAGGGCCAGAATGAGCAGTTCTTC	CASREKREGQNEQFF
TRBJ2-5	-	TRBV21-1	-	TGTGCCAGCAGCCATTCCGGGACTAGCGGGCGAGACCAAGAGACCCAGTACTTC	CASSHSGTSGRDQETQYF
TRBJ2-7	-	TRBV20-1	TRBD1	TGCAGTGCTAGAGGGACAGGGGAGTATGTCGTCGAGCAGTACTTC	CSARGTGEYVVEQYF
TRBJ2-7	-	TRBV27	TRBD2	TGTGCCAGCAGTCACTGGACTAGCGGGATCTACGAGCAGTACTTC	CASSHWTSGIYEQYF
TRBJ2-2	-	TRBV9	-	TGTGCCAGCAGCGGGCCATCGTATTCCGGGGAGCTGTTTTTT	CASSGPSYSGELFF
TRBJ2-1	-	TRBV29-1	-	TGCAGCGTGGACGGCAGGGGCGATGAGCAGTTCTTC	CSVDGRGDEQFF
TRBJ2-3	once	TRBV7-3	TRBD1	TGTGCCAGCAGCTTGACAGGGAGTTCAGCCGATACGCAGTATTTT	CASSLTGSSADTQYF
TRBJ1-1	-	TRBV10-3	TRBD1	TGTGCCATCAGGGAGACAGGGGCGAACACTGAAGCTTTCTTT	CAIRETGANTEAFF
TRBJ1-4	-	TRBV19	TRBD1	TGTGCCGTGCGGGACAGGGCAATTGAAAAACTGTTTTTT	CAVRDRAIEKLFF
TRBJ1-1	-	TRBV7-9	-	TGTGCCAGCAGTCCTGACAGACGGGAAGCTTTCTTT	CASSPDRREAFF
TRBJ2-3	-	TRBV12-3/TRBV12-4	-	TGTGCCAGCAGTTCTGGGCGGGGTGGGGTTGATACGCAGTATTTT	CASSSGRGGVDTQYF
TRBJ2-3	-	TRBV27	-	TGTGCCAGCAGTCCCGGTGTTCGGGCGGGCACAGATACGCAGTATTTT	CASSPGVRAGTDTQYF
TRBJ2-1	few	TRBV7-9	-	TGTGCCAGCAGTCTAGTAGCAGAGCAGTTCTTC	CASSLVAEQFF
TRBJ2-3	-	TRBV27	-	TGTGCCAGCACCCTGACCGGGGCGGCAGATACGCAGTATTTT	CASTLTGAADTQYF
TRBJ2-7	-	TRBV29-1	TRBD2	TGCAGCGCCACACTCGGGACTAGCGGGAGGGAATACGAGCAGTACTTC	CSATLGTSGREYEQYF
TRBJ2-1	-	TRBV24-1	TRBD2	TGTGCCACCAGTGATAGGACTAGCGGCTACAATGAGCAGTTCTTC	CATSDRTSGYNEQFF
TRBJ2-1	-	TRBV6-5	-	TGTGCCAGCAGTTACGACAGAAACAATGAGCAGTTCTTC	CASSYDRNNEQFF
TRBJ2-7	-	TRBV29-1	TRBD2	TGCAGCGTGAGAGGACTAGCGGGAGGCCTCTCCTACGAGCAGTACTTC	CSVRGLAGGLSYEQYF
TRBJ2-3	-	TRBV7-9	-	TGTGCCAGCAGCTTCGACACCAACACAGATACGCAGTATTTT	CASSFDTNTDTQYF
TRBJ2-5	few	TRBV27	-	TGTGCCAGCAGTTTAATTGGCGACGGAGAGACCCAGTACTTC	CASSLIGDGETQYF
TRBJ2-1	-	TRBV9	-	TGTGCCAGCAGCGTCCGGTCGGGGTACAATGAGCAGTTCTTC	CASSVRSGYNEQFF
TRBJ2-1	-	TRBV7-9	-	TGTGCCAGCACCTACTTTGGGGTTAATGAGCAGTTCTTC	CASTYFGVNEQFF
TRBJ2-1	-	TRBV30	TRBD2	TGTGCCTGGAGTGTAGGGGCGGGAGCCTACAATGAGCAGTTCTTC	CAWSVGAGAYNEQFF
TRBJ2-1	-	TRBV20-1	-	TGCAGTGCTAGTGCCGGTCTCGAATGGAGGCACGATGAGCAGTTCTTC	CSASAGLEWRHDEQFF
TRBJ2-7	-	TRBV3-1	-	TGTGCCAGCAGCCAAGTCCCGGGATCGGACGAGCAGTACTTC	CASSQVPGSDEQYF
TRBJ2-2	-	TRBV30	-	TGTGCCTGGGCCCGCACCGGGGAGCTGTTTTTT	CAWARTGELFF
TRBJ2-7	once	TRBV7-9	-	TGTGCCAGCAGCCGATATTTGGGACTCGTCCATTCCTACGAGCAGTACTTC	CASSRYLGLVHSYEQYF
TRBJ1-4	-	TRBV9	-	TGTGCCAGCAGCGCAAGGGAAGGTACTGAAAAACTGTTTTTT	CASSAREGTEKLFF
TRBJ1-1	once	TRBV19	-	TGTGCCAGTAGTATGTTCGGCATGAACACTGAAGCTTTCTTT	CASSMFGMNTEAFF
TRBJ1-1	-	TRBV6-6	-	TGTGCCAGCAGTTATTCAGGGGAGGGGACTGAAGCTTTCTTT	CASSYSGEGTEAFF
TRBJ2-7	-	TRBV5-4	-	TGTGCCAGCAGCTTTAGTCAGAACTCCTACGAGCAGTACTTC	CASSFSQNSYEQYF
TRBJ2-3	-	TRBV4-1	TRBD2	TGCGCCAGCAGCCAAGAATATGAGGGAGGGGAAGATACGCAGTATTTT	CASSQEYEGGEDTQYF
TRBJ2-1	once	TRBV7-8	-	TGTGCCAGCAGCCCCGGTCGGTTGGAGTCCTCCTACAATGAGCAGTTCTTC	CASSPGRLESSYNEQFF
TRBJ2-1	-	TRBV11-2	TRBD2	TGTGCCAGCACCTCTTCGAGCGGGAGTGACCTGTTCTTC	CASTSSSGSDLFF
TRBJ1-2	few	TRBV27	-	TGTGCCAGCAGTGCCGATATCTACTATGGCTACACCTTC	CASSADIYYGYTF